This T cell receptor beta chain was recorded in a study of blood T cells in healthy people across ages (dated by TCRdb to about 2015). In terms of the full investigation: In model experiments, template switching captured roughly one uniquely barcoded TCR beta cDNA molecule for every two T cells. Using deep sequencing normalized with unique cDNA molecular identifiers, the study measured how TCR beta repertoire diversity changes with age. To avoid experimental bias, donors of different ages were distributed randomly across sequencing lanes. The study analyzed two additional independent replicas of 1 million unique cDNA reads from the same blood draw for two donors, one aged 18 to 30 and one aged 80 or older. The donors were divided into four age groups: young (average approximately 17 years), middle-aged (about 39), aged (about 61) and long-lived (more than 75). The full study reports these points: Conclusive comparison of naive and antigen-experienced compartments was prevented by the profiling of bulk unsorted PBMCs. Compared with the aged group, the long-lived group had more naive CD4+ T cells, fewer expanded clones and increased TCR diversity, suggesting age selection. Observed TCR beta diversity per million T cells fell roughly linearly with age, and a significant reduction was already apparent by age about 43. A strong correlation was found between observed TCR beta diversity and the percentage of naive T cells measured by flow cytometry. Because donor CMV infection status was unknown, age-related changes in expanded clonotypes were potentially confounded. Estimates of total diversity based on one million sequenced T cells were regarded as lower bounds and as underestimates.

The library was prepared using 5' RACE. The instrument was an Illumina HiSeq 2500. The second PCR ran for about 6 to 12 cycles and used a J-beta primer mix along with a sample-barcoded 5' primer. A unique molecular identifier was introduced onto each TCR beta cDNA molecule by a template-switch 5' adaptor carrying 12 random nucleotides. Each sample yielded at least 3 million CDR3-containing paired-end reads. First-strand cDNA was synthesized from all RNA with the Mint cDNA synthesis kit, primed by a TRBC-specific oligonucleotide. Following uracil-DNA glycosylase treatment, all cDNA underwent a first 18-cycle PCR with the universal primers M1SS and BC2_uni_R. Processing in the source paper ran as follows. For normalization, 1 million high-quality reads, each with a distinct molecular identifier, were randomly selected from each sample. Instead of being binned into consensus sequences, reads with shared molecular identifiers were discarded. MiTCR, run with a Q25 quality threshold and the strictest error-elimination algorithm, handled CDR3 identification, clonotype clustering and error correction. A nonparametric unseen species model with Euler transformation was used to estimate a lower bound on total TCR beta diversity. In-frame beta chains were kept once TCRdb had trimmed the public reads at Q25 with fastp and called clones with MiXCR. Rows are combined by CDR3 protein, so each entry shows the most common genes and DNA. V and J calls and clone size were set by TCRdb, not the authors. The sample contains roughly 650,000 distinct CDR3 sequences, roughly 30% of them found a single time. The ten largest clones add up to just over 15% of the sample.

This clonotype was counted at least ten times. The specificity of this receptor is unknown. No much larger clonotype is one base removed from it; base qualities were not supplied. Including cysteine and phenylalanine, the CDR3 has 16 amino acids. The entry retains the CDR3 DNA only, 48 bases that are in frame from base 1. V sheds 0 bases and J sheds 3 bases, leaving 10 bases between their ends. CDR1 SGHTS and CDR2 YDEGEE were looked up in the germline V gene. The donors were a few dozen Caucasian individuals from Russia, aged 6 to 90 years, who were systemically healthy. Around 9.9 milliliters of peripheral blood were collected from each donor into EDTA-treated Vacutainer tubes. Ficoll-Paque density-gradient centrifugation was used to isolate PBMCs, with at least 6 million per sample. Total RNA was extracted from PBMCs with Trizol reagent, with at least 5 micrograms obtained per sample. Naive CD45RAhigh/CD27high T cell percentages were measured by flow cytometry on a PBMC aliquot from every donor.

Recombination connected TRBV5-8 to TRBJ2-6; a weak D assignment points to TRBD2 (6 bases agree). Sequenced sample: blood. The source of this sequence is a woman older than 75 in good health. Donor details come from another sample of the same person, matched by shared clones. The CDR3 loop reads CASSLAGGSGANVLTF. Read as DNA, the sequence is TGTGCCAGCAGCTTGGCCGGGGGTAGTGGGGCCAACGTCCTGACTTTC. The variable domain in full, with residues beyond the CDR3 obtained from the reference TRBV5-8 and TRBJ2-6 genes, is EAGVTQSPTHLIKTRGQQATLRCSPISGHTSVYWYQQALGLGLQFLLWYDEGEERNRGNFPPRFSGRQFPNYSSELNVNALELEDSALYLCASSLAGGSGANVLTFGAGSRLTVL.